This T cell receptor beta chain was captured by sequencing in a study of cytomegalovirus exposure and HLA in healthy donors. The J segment lost 3 bases and the V segment lost 6 bases, leaving 1 base of the junction unmatched. This CDR3 is 13 amino acids long. Per germline, CDR1 LNHDA and CDR2 SQIVND (reference sequence). 60 Vbeta and 13 Jbeta primers were used in PCR. Produced via immunoSEQ multiplex PCR; TCRdb's table is partial and in-frame only. The data contain about 150,000 clones, roughly 80% of them singletons. The receptor was isolated from a middle-aged woman in good health and CMV-seropositive. What was sequenced was PBMCs. The V gene is TRBV19, the J gene TRBJ2-3; the match to TRBD1 covers 9 bases. The CDR3, as DNA: TGTGCCAGTAGAGACAGGGGGACAGATACGCAGTATTTT. This translates into CASRDRGTDTQYF.